This TCR beta chain emerged from a study of blood T cell repertoires in COVID-19. At the level of the study: Samples of COVID-19 (acute and convalescent) were obtained from the United States, Italy and Spain. Sources were T cells, B-cell-depleted T cells, or PBMCs; the material itself was cDNA or gDNA.

In the case of this clone: This sample also contains other DNA sequences that code for the same CDR3.

The Seattle patients joined while their infection was active and were tracked longitudinally afterward. How the authors handled the data: Reference gene primers were amplified, and this amplification served to estimate nucleated cell counts. TCRdb's copy holds only in-frame clones and misses some; the assay was immunoSEQ multiplex PCR. The DNA was the basis for D and trimming; V, J and clone size are from that table. The data show 540,000 or so clones, with 85% to 90% seen just once and roughly 7.3% held by the top ten. The CDR3 covers 14 residues. Trimming took off 1 base at V and 4 bases at J, with 8 bases between the two ends. Germline CDR1 and CDR2: LGHDT and YNNKEL (reference sequence).

Sample: peripheral blood. This TCR derives from a woman between 50 and 59 years old with COVID-19, enrolled during active disease. The rearrangement uses TRBV3-1 (or the pseudogene TRBV3-2) and TRBJ1-5; D remains ambiguous. CDR3 residues: CASSQGRGNQPQHF. For the CDR3, the DNA is TGTGCCAGCAGCCAAGGGAGAGGGAATCAGCCCCAGCATTTT.